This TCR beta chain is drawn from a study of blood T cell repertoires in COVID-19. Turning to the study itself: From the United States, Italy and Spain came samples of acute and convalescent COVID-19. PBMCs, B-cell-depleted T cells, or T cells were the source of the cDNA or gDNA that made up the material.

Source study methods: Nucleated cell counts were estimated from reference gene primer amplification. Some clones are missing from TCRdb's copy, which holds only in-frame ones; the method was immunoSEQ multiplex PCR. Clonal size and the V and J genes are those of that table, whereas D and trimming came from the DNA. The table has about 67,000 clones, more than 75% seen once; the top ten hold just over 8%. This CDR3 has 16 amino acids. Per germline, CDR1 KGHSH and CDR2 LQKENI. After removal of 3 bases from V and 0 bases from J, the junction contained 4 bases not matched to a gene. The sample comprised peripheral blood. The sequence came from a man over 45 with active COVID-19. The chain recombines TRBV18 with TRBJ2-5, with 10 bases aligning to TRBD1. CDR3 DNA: TGTGCCAGCTCACCCTCTGGGACAGGGGACCAAGAGACCCAGTACTTC. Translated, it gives CASSPSGTGDQETQYF.